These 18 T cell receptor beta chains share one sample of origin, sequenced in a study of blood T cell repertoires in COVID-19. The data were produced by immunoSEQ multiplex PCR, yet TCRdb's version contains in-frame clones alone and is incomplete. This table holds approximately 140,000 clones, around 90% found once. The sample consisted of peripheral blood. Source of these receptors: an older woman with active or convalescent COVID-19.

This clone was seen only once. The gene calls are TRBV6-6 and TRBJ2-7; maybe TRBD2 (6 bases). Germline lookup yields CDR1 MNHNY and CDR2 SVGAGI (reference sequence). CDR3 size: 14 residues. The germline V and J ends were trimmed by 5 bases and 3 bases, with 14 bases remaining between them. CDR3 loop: CASSQSGSGYEQYF. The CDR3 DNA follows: TGTGCCAGCAGTCAGAGCGGGTCCGGCTACGAGCAGTACTTC.

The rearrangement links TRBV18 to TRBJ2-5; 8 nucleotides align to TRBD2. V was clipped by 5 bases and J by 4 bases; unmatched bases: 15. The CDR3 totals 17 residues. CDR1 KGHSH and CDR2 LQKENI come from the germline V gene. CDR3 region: CASSALLVAGGGETQYF. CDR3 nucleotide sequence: TGTGCCAGCTCAGCCCTACTGGTTGCGGGGGGTGGAGAGACCCAGTACTTC.

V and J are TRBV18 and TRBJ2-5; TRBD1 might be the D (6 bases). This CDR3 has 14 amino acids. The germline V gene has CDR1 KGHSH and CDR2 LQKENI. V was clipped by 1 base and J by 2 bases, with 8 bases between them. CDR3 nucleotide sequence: TGTGCCAGCTCACCACGGACAGTTCAAGAGACCCAGTACTTC. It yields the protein CASSPRTVQETQYF.

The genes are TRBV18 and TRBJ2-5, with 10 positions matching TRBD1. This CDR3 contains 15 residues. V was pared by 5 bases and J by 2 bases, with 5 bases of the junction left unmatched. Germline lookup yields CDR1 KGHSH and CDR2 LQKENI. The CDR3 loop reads CASSSGQGGQETQYF. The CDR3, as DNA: TGTGCCAGCTCATCAGGACAGGGGGGGCAAGAGACCCAGTACTTC.

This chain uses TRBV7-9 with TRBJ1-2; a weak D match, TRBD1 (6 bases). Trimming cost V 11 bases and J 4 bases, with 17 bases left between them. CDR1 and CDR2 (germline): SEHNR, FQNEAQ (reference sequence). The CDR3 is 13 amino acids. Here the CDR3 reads CAGKTGSGYGYTF. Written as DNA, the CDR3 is TGTGCCGGAAAGACAGGAAGCGGCTATGGCTACACCTTC.

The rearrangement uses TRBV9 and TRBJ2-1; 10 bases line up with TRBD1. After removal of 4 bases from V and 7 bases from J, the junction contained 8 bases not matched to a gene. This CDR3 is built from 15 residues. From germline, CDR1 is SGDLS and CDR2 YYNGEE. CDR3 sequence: CASSSRDRGTNEQFF. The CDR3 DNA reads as TGTGCCAGCAGCTCTCGGGACAGGGGAACGAATGAGCAGTTCTTC.

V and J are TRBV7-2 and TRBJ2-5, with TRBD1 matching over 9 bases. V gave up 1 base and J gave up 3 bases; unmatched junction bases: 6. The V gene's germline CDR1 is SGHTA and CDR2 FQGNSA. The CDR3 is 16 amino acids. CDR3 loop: CASSLGAGTGKETQYF. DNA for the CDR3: TGTGCCAGCAGCTTAGGCGCCGGGACAGGGAAAGAGACCCAGTACTTC.

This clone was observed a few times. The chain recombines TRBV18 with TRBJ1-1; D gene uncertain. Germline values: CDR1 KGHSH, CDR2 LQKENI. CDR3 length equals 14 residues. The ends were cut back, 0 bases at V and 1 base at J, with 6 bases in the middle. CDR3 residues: CASSPPVQNTEAFF. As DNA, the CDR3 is TGTGCCAGCTCACCACCGGTACAGAACACTGAAGCTTTCTTT.

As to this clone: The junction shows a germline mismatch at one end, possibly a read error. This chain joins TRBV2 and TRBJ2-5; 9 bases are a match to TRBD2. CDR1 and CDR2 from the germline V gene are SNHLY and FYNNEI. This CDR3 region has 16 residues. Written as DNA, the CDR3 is TGTGCCCGCAGTGCCCCTCGCGGGGGGGGGAGAGAGACCCAGTACTTC. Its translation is CARSAPRGGGRETQYF.

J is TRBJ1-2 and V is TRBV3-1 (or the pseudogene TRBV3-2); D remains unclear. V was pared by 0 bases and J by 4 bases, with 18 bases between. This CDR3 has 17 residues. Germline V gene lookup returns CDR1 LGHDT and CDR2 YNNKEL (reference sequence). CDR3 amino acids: CASSQDKAPVLGYGYTF. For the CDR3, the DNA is TGTGCCAGCAGCCAAGATAAAGCCCCCGTACTAGGCTATGGCTACACCTTC.

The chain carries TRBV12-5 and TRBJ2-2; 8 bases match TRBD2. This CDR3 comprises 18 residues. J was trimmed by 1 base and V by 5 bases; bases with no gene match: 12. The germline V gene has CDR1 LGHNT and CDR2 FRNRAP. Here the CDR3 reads CASGPKNSGARNTGELFF. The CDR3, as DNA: TGTGCTAGTGGTCCTAAGAATAGCGGGGCTAGGAACACCGGGGAGCTGTTTTTT.

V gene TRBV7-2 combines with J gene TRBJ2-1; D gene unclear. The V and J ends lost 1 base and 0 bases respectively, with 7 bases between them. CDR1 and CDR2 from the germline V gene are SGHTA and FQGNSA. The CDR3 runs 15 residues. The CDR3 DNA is TGTGCCAGCAGCTTAGAGTACAGCTCCTACAATGAGCAGTTCTTC. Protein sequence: CASSLEYSSYNEQFF.

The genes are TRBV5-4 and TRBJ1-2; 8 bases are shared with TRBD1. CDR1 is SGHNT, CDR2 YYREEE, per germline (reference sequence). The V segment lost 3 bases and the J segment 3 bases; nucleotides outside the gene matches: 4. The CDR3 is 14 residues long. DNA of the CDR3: TGTGCCAGCAGCTCCCCGGACAGGGACTATGGCTACACCTTC. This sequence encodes CASSSPDRDYGYTF. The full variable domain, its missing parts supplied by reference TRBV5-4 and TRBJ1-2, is ETGVTQSPTHLIKTRGQQVTLRCSSQSGHNTVSWYQQALGQGPQFIFQYYREEENGRGNFPPRFSGLQFPNYSSELNVNALELDDSALYLCASSSPDRDYGYTFGSGTRLTVV.

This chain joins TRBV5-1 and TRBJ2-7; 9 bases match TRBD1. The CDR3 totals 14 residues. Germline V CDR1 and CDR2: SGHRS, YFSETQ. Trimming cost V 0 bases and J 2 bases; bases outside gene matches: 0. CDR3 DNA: TGCGCCAGCAGCTTGGGACAGGGGGCCTACGAGCAGTACTTC. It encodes CASSLGQGAYEQYF.

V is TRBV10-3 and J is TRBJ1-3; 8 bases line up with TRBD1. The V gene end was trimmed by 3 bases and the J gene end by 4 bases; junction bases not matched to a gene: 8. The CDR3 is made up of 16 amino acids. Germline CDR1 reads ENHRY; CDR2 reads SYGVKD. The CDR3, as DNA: TGTGCCATCAGTGACTCGACAGGGGTAGCGGGAAACACCATATATTTT. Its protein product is CAISDSTGVAGNTIYF.

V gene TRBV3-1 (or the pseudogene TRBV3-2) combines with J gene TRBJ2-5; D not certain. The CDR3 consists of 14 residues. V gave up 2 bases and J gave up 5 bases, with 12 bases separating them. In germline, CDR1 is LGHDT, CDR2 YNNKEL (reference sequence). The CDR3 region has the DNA TGTGCCAGCAGCCAACAGCAGGTTTGGGAGACCCAGTACTTC. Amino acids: CASSQQQVWETQYF.

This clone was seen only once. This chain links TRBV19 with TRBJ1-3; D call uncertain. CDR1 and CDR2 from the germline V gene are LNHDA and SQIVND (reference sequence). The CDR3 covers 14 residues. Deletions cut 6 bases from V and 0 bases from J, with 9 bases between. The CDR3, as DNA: TGTGCCAGTAGGGTGGAGGACTCTGGAAACACCATATATTTT. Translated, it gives CASRVEDSGNTIYF.

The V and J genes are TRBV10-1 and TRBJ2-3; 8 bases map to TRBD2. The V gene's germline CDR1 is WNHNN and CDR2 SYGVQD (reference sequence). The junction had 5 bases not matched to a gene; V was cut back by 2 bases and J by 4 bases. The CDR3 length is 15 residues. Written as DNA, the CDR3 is TGCGCCAGCAGTGAGGTTCTCGGGGGGGCAGATACGCAGTATTTT. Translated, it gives CASSEVLGGADTQYF.